The 21 T cell receptor beta chains listed next were all sequenced from one sample in a study of tumor-infiltrating lymphocytes in localized non-small cell lung cancer. Libraries were prepared by immunoSEQ multiplex PCR; TCRdb keeps only in-frame clonotypes and omits some of them. The sample yields roughly 14,000 clones, roughly 75% seen once. Sequencing input: lung tumor tissue. These receptors came from a human donor with non-small cell lung cancer.

The chain joins TRBV6-5 to TRBJ2-1; possibly TRBD2 for D (7 bases). V dropped 0 bases and J dropped 7 bases, with 13 bases sitting between them. This CDR3 is built from 15 residues. From germline, CDR1 is MNHEY and CDR2 SVGAGI. The CDR3 nucleotides are TGTGCCAGCAGTTACTCCCGTCGGGGGGCGAATGAGCAGTTCTTC. Amino acids: CASSYSRRGANEQFF.

V is TRBV14 and J is TRBJ2-3, with D maybe TRBD1 (5 bases). The germline CDR1 and CDR2 sequences are SGHDN and FVKESK. Between the trimmed V and J ends, which lost 4 bases and 1 base, there was a span of 9 bases. The CDR3 length is 14 residues. The CDR3 is CASSPTTGTDTQYF. CDR3 nucleotides: TGTGCCAGCAGCCCGACGACAGGCACAGATACGCAGTATTTT.

The gene calls are TRBV6-4 and TRBJ2-2; D is possibly TRBD1 (6 bases). The germline CDR1 and CDR2 sequences are MRHNA and SNTAGT. Deletions cut 0 bases from V and 1 base from J, with 6 bases between. The CDR3 is 15 amino acids. In nucleotides, the CDR3 is TGTGCCAGCAGTGACTCGGGACAGAACACCGGGGAGCTGTTTTTT. Translating gives CASSDSGQNTGELFF.

The chain employs TRBV6-1 and TRBJ2-7; maybe TRBD1 (6 bases). Trimming cost V 6 bases and J 4 bases, with 13 bases left between them. Germline V gene data show CDR1 as MNHNS and CDR2 as SASEGT. The CDR3 totals 13 residues. The CDR3 loop is CASSPNRDYEQYF. DNA for the CDR3: TGTGCCAGCAGCCCGAACAGGGATTACGAGCAGTACTTC.

DNA for the CDR3: TGTGCCAGTAGTCGGTTGGGACAGGGGAAGGAGACCCAGTACTTC. Translating it yields CASSRLGQGKETQYF. This sequence joins TRBV19 and TRBJ2-5; 10 bases align to TRBD1. The germline gives CDR1 LNHDA, CDR2 SQIVND (reference sequence). The CDR3 has 15 residues. The V segment lost 5 bases and the J segment 5 bases; nucleotides outside the gene matches: 8.

The chain is built from TRBV6-1 and TRBJ2-7; possibly TRBD1 for D (6 bases). The CDR3 has 15 residues. Germline loops: CDR1 MNHNS, CDR2 SASEGT. Between the trimmed V and J ends, which lost 2 bases and 0 bases, there was a span of 11 bases. The CDR3 loop reads CASSEQTTGSYEQYF. In DNA form, the CDR3 reads TGTGCCAGCAGTGAACAAACGACAGGCTCCTACGAGCAGTACTTC.

V gene TRBV28 combines with J gene TRBJ1-2, with 7 bases aligning to TRBD1. Germline CDR1 is MDHEN and CDR2 is SYDVKM. Losses at the gene ends were 6 bases for V and 6 bases for J; bases not matched to a gene: 10. This CDR3 has 14 residues. The CDR3 is CASRVPLTGNGYTF. The CDR3 nucleotides read TGTGCCAGCAGGGTTCCCCTGACAGGGAATGGCTACACCTTC.

The V call is TRBV19, the J call TRBJ1-3; D call uncertain. The germline V and J ends were trimmed by 7 bases and 0 bases, with 16 bases remaining between them. Germline CDR1 is LNHDA and CDR2 is SQIVND (reference sequence). This CDR3 is 16 amino acids long. The CDR3 spells CASKPQAVHSGNTIYF. The CDR3, as DNA: TGTGCCAGTAAACCCCAGGCGGTACACTCTGGAAACACCATATATTTT.

This rearrangement joins TRBV11-2 to TRBJ2-1; TRBD2 matches at 11 bases. CDR1 is SGHAT, CDR2 FQNNGV, per germline. The CDR3 runs 17 residues. The V segment lost 5 bases and the J segment 9 bases; nucleotides outside the gene matches: 15. DNA for the CDR3: TGTGCCAGCAGCCCTGTAGGTAGCGGGGGGGCCTTGGGTGAGCAGTTCTTC. This codes for CASSPVGSGGALGEQFF.

This sequence joins TRBV10-2 and TRBJ2-6; D is tentatively TRBD1 or TRBD2 (5 bases each). The ends were cut back, 5 bases at V and 2 bases at J, with 13 bases in the middle. This CDR3 is built from 16 residues. Looked up from germline, CDR1 is WSHSY and CDR2 is SAAADI. The CDR3 sequence: CASSRDQLAGANVLTF. The CDR3 bases are TGCGCCAGCAGTAGGGACCAGCTGGCTGGGGCCAACGTCCTGACTTTC.

The rearrangement links TRBV5-4 to TRBJ2-4; D unclear. CDR3 length: 12 residues. V was clipped by 4 bases and J by 5 bases, with 7 bases between them. Germline V CDR1 and CDR2: SGHNT, YYREEE (reference sequence). The chain's CDR3 is CASSLDENIQYF. CDR3 in DNA: TGTGCCAGCAGCCTAGACGAAAACATTCAGTACTTC.

The chain recombines TRBV27 with TRBJ1-2, with TRBD1 matching over 8 bases. Trimming at V came to 6 bases and at J to 4 bases, leaving 7 bases not matched to a gene. There are 14 residues in the CDR3. Germline CDR1 and CDR2: MNHEY and SMNVEV (reference sequence). The CDR3 is CASRIIGTGYGYTF. The CDR3 DNA reads as TGTGCCAGCAGGATCATCGGGACAGGCTATGGCTACACCTTC.

The chain links TRBV7-2 to TRBJ2-3; TRBD2 agrees at 11 bases. V lost 4 bases to trimming and J lost 14 bases; unmatched junction nucleotides: 20. Germline V CDR1 and CDR2: SGHTA, FQGNSA. The CDR3 covers 17 residues. The CDR3 sequence: CASSSTPKLAGVNVGYF. CDR3 bases: TGTGCCAGCAGCTCCACCCCAAAACTAGCGGGGGTTAATGTTGGGTATTTT. Drawing the rest from reference TRBV7-2 and TRBJ2-3, the complete variable domain is GAGVSQSPSNKVTEKGKDVELRCDPISGHTALYWYRQSLGQGLEFLIYFQGNSAPDKSGLPSDRFSAERTGGSVSTLTIQRTQQEDSAVYLCASSSTPKLAGVNVGYFGPGTRLTVL.

V is TRBV9 and J is TRBJ1-1; D not certain. The V and J ends lost 3 bases and 6 bases respectively, with 12 bases between them. There are 13 residues in the CDR3. Germline V CDR1 and CDR2: SGDLS, YYNGEE. In DNA, the CDR3 is TGTGCCAGCAGCGCCCCCCAGGCCCCTGAAGCTTTCTTT. Protein: CASSAPQAPEAFF. The full variable domain, with the rest looked up from reference TRBV9 and TRBJ1-1, is DSGVTQTPKHLITATGQRVTLRCSPRSGDLSVYWYQQSLDQGLQFLIQYYNGEERAKGNILERFSAQQFPDLHSELNLSSLELGDSALYFCASSAPQAPEAFFGQGTRLTVV.

The chain is built from TRBV27 and TRBJ1-1; TRBD1 agrees at 7 bases. The J segment lost 4 bases and the V segment lost 3 bases, leaving 5 bases of the junction unmatched. The CDR3 contains 14 residues. CDR1 MNHEY and CDR2 SMNVEV come from the germline V gene (reference sequence). The DNA of the CDR3 is TGTGCCAGCAGTTTGGGGGACAGTACCACTGAAGCTTTCTTT. As protein: CASSLGDSTTEAFF.

This clone was detected only a few times. This chain uses TRBV5-1 with TRBJ2-2, with 8 bases that match TRBD1. Germline-derived CDR1 and CDR2 are SGHRS and YFSETQ. V shed 4 bases, J shed 1 base, and the junction held 3 bases outside the gene matches. The CDR3 contains 15 residues. CDR3 sequence (DNA): TGCGCCAGCAGCCCCGGGACAGGGAACACCGGGGAGCTGTTTTTT. This encodes CASSPGTGNTGELFF.

This chain connects TRBV19 to TRBJ1-6; 9 nucleotides align to TRBD1. V trimming: 6 bases; J trimming: 8 bases; junction bases outside the gene matches: 8. CDR1 LNHDA and CDR2 SQIVND come from the germline V gene (reference sequence). The CDR3 contains 15 residues. CDR3 sequence: CASRRGDRDDSPLHF. The CDR3 DNA sequence: TGTGCCAGTAGGAGGGGGGACAGGGACGATTCACCCCTCCACTTT.

V gene TRBV29-1 combines with J gene TRBJ1-4, with D perhaps TRBD1 (5 bases). The V end lost 7 bases, the J end lost 14 bases, and 17 bases lay between the germline ends. The V gene's germline CDR1 is SQVTM and CDR2 ANQGSEA. This CDR3 is 11 amino acids long. The CDR3 loop reads CSGQLTGALFF. CDR3 coding DNA: TGCAGCGGACAGCTGACTGGGGCTCTGTTTTTT.

The chain links TRBV9 to TRBJ2-3, with D possibly TRBD2 on 6 matching bases. The ends were cut back, 3 bases at V and 0 bases at J, with 14 bases in the middle. This CDR3 is built from 16 residues. CDR1 is SGDLS, CDR2 YYNGEE, per germline. CDR3 DNA: TGTGCCAGCAGCGCCGTAGCGGAAACTAGCACAGATACGCAGTATTTT. Its protein product is CASSAVAETSTDTQYF. Variable domain in full (rest from reference TRBV9 and TRBJ2-3): DSGVTQTPKHLITATGQRVTLRCSPRSGDLSVYWYQQSLDQGLQFLIQYYNGEERAKGNILERFSAQQFPDLHSELNLSSLELGDSALYFCASSAVAETSTDTQYFGPGTRLTVL.

The chain combines TRBV18 with TRBJ2-1; the match to TRBD2 covers 14 bases. CDR1 and CDR2 from the germline V gene are KGHSH and LQKENI. The CDR3 is made up of 18 amino acids. V lost 2 bases and J lost 8; bases outside the gene matches: 11. The CDR3 reads CASSPKYSTSGRADEQFF. CDR3 DNA: TGTGCCAGCTCACCAAAATATTCGACTAGCGGGAGGGCGGATGAGCAGTTCTTC.

The chain employs TRBV6-9 and TRBJ1-3; weak D call: TRBD1 (5 bases). Germline CDR1 MNHGY, CDR2 SVAAGI. CDR3 length equals 16 residues. V lost 6 bases to trimming and J lost 0 bases, with 15 bases between them. The CDR3 region is CASRPTGTVSGNTIYF. CDR3 sequence (DNA): TGTGCCAGCAGGCCAACCGGGACGGTCTCTGGAAACACCATATATTTT.